The 31 T cell receptor delta chains listed next were all sequenced from one sample in a study of delta chains in infants with herpesvirus infections (dated by TCRdb to the early 2020s). The library was made by RT-PCR. TCRdb lists the instrument as Illumina MiSeq. PBMC RNA was reverse transcribed with SuperScript II using gamma-chain- and delta-chain-specific primers to generate TCR cDNA. With CATT, TCRdb called clones again from the public reads; duplicate DNA rows were later joined. The sample data list some 3,000 delta-chain clones, and over 25% of these were observed just once. 8% of the sample is in the top ten clones. The source material was peripheral blood, sampled at time point 3 of longitudinal follow-up. The receptors derive from a human donor who was a Ugandan infant, either HIV-exposed or HIV-unexposed (not recorded which).

The table lists this clone with a few counts. The rearrangement links TRDV2 to TRDJ3; D remains unclear. V was shortened by 0 bases and J by 0 bases, with 5 bases between the two germline ends. CDR1 is GEAIGNYY, CDR2 EKD, per germline. CDR3 length equals 16 residues. CDR3 coding DNA: TGTGCCTGTGACACCATTAGCTCCTGGGACACCCGACAGATGTTTTTC. It translates to CACDTISSWDTRQMFF.

This clone has only a few counts. V usage is TRDV1 and J usage is TRDJ1, with 8 bases aligning to TRDD3. Germline V CDR1 and CDR2: TSWWSYY, QGS. The V segment lost 6 bases and the J segment 0 bases; nucleotides outside the gene matches: 30. There are 23 residues in the CDR3. The CDR3 is CALGENTPDGAGWGRSYTDKLIF. The CDR3 coding sequence is TGTGCTCTTGGAGAAAATACGCCAGATGGGGCTGGCTGGGGGAGATCGTACACCGATAAACTCATCTTT.

This clone turned up a few times. CDR3 residues: CAFSRLGDTTDKLIF. CDR3 sequence (DNA): TGTGCCTTTAGCAGGCTGGGGGATACGACCGATAAACTCATCTTT. The genes are TRDV3 and TRDJ1, with TRDD3 matching over 12 bases. The CDR3 sequence is 15 residues long. CDR1 and CDR2 from the germline V gene are TVYSNPD and GDNSRS (reference sequence). Trimming removed 0 bases from V and 2 bases from J; junction bases left unmatched: 4.

This rearrangement joins TRDV1 to TRDJ1, with D perhaps TRDD3 (6 bases). This CDR3 has 19 amino acids. V was trimmed by 1 base and J by 5 bases, leaving 26 bases between them. Germline values: CDR1 TSWWSYY, CDR2 QGS. Here the CDR3 DNA reads TGTGCTCTTGGGGAACCCCACTGTTCCCGTACTGGGTCCACTGATAAACTCATCTTT. This gives the protein CALGEPHCSRTGSTDKLIF.

With regard to this clone: A much bigger clone sits one base away, suggesting this may be a read error. The chain employs TRDV2 and TRDJ1; TRDD3 matches at 13 bases. The CDR3 totals 16 residues. Looked up from germline, CDR1 is GEAIGNYY and CDR2 is EKD. Losses at the gene ends were 2 bases for V and 0 bases for J; bases not matched to a gene: 2. The CDR3 DNA sequence: TGTGCCTGTGACATACTGGGGGATACGCACACCGATAAACTCATCTTT. It encodes CACDILGDTHTDKLIF.

The CDR3 DNA reads TGTGCTCTTGGGGATATTCTACCTTATGCGGGGAACACCGATAAACTCATCTTT. The encoded protein is CALGDILPYAGNTDKLIF. V gene TRDV1 combines with J gene TRDJ1, with D tentatively TRDD3 (5 bases). This CDR3 has 18 residues. Per germline, CDR1 TSWWSYY and CDR2 QGS. Trimming left V 3 bases short and J 0 bases short, with 20 bases between.

This chain uses TRDV2 with TRDJ3; 12 bases are shared with TRDD3. The CDR3 length is 18 residues. CDR1 is GEAIGNYY and CDR2 is EKD in the germline V gene. With 2 bases clipped from V and 2 bases from J, the junction kept 3 bases outside the gene matches. CDR3 amino acids: CACDKLGDTAWDTRQMFF. DNA for the CDR3: TGTGCCTGTGACAAGCTGGGGGATACGGCCTGGGACACCCGACAGATGTTTTTC.

A note on this clone: Other DNA sequences from this sample encode an identical CDR3 as well. This chain links TRDV2 with TRDJ3; 10 bases agree with TRDD3. The CDR3 spans 19 residues. Germline V CDR1 and CDR2: GEAIGNYY, EKD. The V and J ends lost 1 base and 0 bases, in that order; junction bases with no gene match: 5. The CDR3 region is CACDTGGYLSSWDTRQMFF. The CDR3 nucleotides are TGTGCCTGTGACACTGGGGGATACCTTAGCTCCTGGGACACCCGACAGATGTTTTTC.

This clone has only a few counts. The sample contains more than one DNA sequence encoding this CDR3. The J gene is TRDJ2, the V gene TRDV2, with 11 positions matching TRDD3. This CDR3 is built from 16 residues. Germline CDR1 reads GEAIGNYY; CDR2 reads EKD. Trimming took 1 base from V and 0 from J; bases not matched to a gene: 0. In nucleotides, the CDR3 is TGTGCCTGTGACACACTGGGGGATACTTTGACAGCACAACTCTTCTTT. This gives the protein CACDTLGDTLTAQLFF.

The chain couples TRDV1 to TRDJ1; TRDD3 aligns across 12 bases. This CDR3 is 17 amino acids long. Germline CDR1 and CDR2: TSWWSYY and QGS. CDR3 bases: TGTGCCTACTCCACTGGGGGATACCTCCCTTTGACCGATAAACTCATCTTT. Encoded protein: CAYSTGGYLPLTDKLIF.

V gene TRDV3 combines with J gene TRDJ1; 8 bases line up with TRDD2. The CDR3 is 16 amino acids. Germline V gene sequence: CDR1 TVYSNPD, CDR2 GDNSRS (reference sequence). Trimming took 5 bases from V and 2 from J; bases not matched to a gene: 16. The DNA for the CDR3 is TGTGCCAAGACGGCCTTCCTAGGAGGGGAAACCGATAAACTCATCTTT. Translated: CAKTAFLGGETDKLIF.

With regard to this clone: This clone may be a read error of a much larger clone one base away. The same CDR3 can be traced to other DNA sequences in this sample. V is TRDV1 and J is TRDJ1; 10 bases line up with TRDD3. The V gene end was trimmed by 6 bases and the J gene end by 0 bases; junction bases not matched to a gene: 19. CDR1 and CDR2 (germline): TSWWSYY, QGS. The CDR3 is made up of 20 amino acids. CDR3 in DNA: TGTGCTCTTGGTTTACGGTACTGGGGGATCGGAGATTCGCACACCGATAAACTCATCTTT. Protein: CALGLRYWGIGDSHTDKLIF.

V gene TRDV1 combines with J gene TRDJ2; the match to TRDD3 covers 10 bases. This CDR3 spans 26 amino acids. J gave up 0 bases and V 3 bases, and 31 bases lay outside the gene matches. The germline V gene has CDR1 TSWWSYY and CDR2 QGS. The CDR3 coding sequence is TGTGCTCTTGGGGACGGGGGGCTCTTCCCAGTCGAATATTACTGGGGGATCTACTCTTTGACAGCACAACTCTTCTTT. Protein sequence: CALGDGGLFPVEYYWGIYSLTAQLFF.

The V gene is TRAV23/DV6, the J gene TRDJ1, with 11 bases identical to TRDD3. The ends lost 0 bases at V and 3 bases at J; junction bases unmatched: 28. From germline, CDR1 is NTAFDY and CDR2 IRPDVSE (reference sequence). The CDR3 is 23 residues long. This chain's CDR3 is CAASKVLVPLGDTLSGFADKLIF. The CDR3 DNA reads as TGTGCAGCAAGCAAGGTATTAGTTCCCCTGGGGGATACCCTTTCGGGATTCGCCGATAAACTCATCTTT.

The chain joins TRDV1 to TRDJ1, with D perhaps matching TRDD3 (6 bases). The CDR3 runs 14 residues. CDR1 and CDR2 (germline): TSWWSYY, QGS. Trimming took 5 bases from V and 5 from J, leaving 15 bases between them. The CDR3 coding sequence is TGTGCTCTTGGGATCACTAGGGGGACTGATAAACTCATCTTT. This translates into CALGITRGTDKLIF.

A note on this clone: A much larger clonotype is one base distant, so this may be a read error. Other DNA sequences in this specimen translate into the identical CDR3. This sequence joins TRDV2 and TRDJ3, with 11 bases aligning to TRDD3. CDR3 size: 18 residues. Germline loops: CDR1 GEAIGNYY, CDR2 EKD. The CDR3 spells CACDVLGDKNWDTRQMFF. The CDR3 DNA reads TGTGCCTGTGACGTACTGGGGGATAAGAACTGGGACACCCGACAGATGTTTTTT.

Details on this clone: A much larger clone lies one base from this, so it may be a read error. Other DNA variants within this sample encode the same CDR3. The chain has TRDV2 and TRDJ3, with 12 nucleotides matching TRDD3. CDR1 and CDR2 (germline): GEAIGNYY, EKD. The length of the CDR3 is 18 residues. The V segment lost 0 bases and the J segment 4 bases; nucleotides outside the gene matches: 3. The CDR3 sequence is CACDTVLGDTWDTRQMFF. Here the CDR3 DNA reads TGTGCCTGTGACACCGTACTGGGGGATACTTGGGACACCCGACAGATGTTTTTC.

This clone came up a few times. V gene TRDV1 combines with J gene TRDJ1, with TRDD3 matching 10 bases. There are 27 residues in the CDR3. Germline values: CDR1 TSWWSYY, CDR2 QGS. V lost 0 bases to trimming and J lost 9 bases; unmatched junction nucleotides: 43. The CDR3, as DNA: TGTGCTCTTGGGGAACTCTCCTTTCTTCCTAAATATGGATGGGGGATACAACCGACAACCTGGTTCGGGGAACTCATCTTT. Translated, it gives CALGELSFLPKYGWGIQPTTWFGELIF.

This clone is medium-sized within its sample. The J gene is TRDJ1, the V gene TRDV1; no firm D call. From germline, CDR1 is TSWWSYY and CDR2 QGS. This CDR3 has 18 amino acids. Trimming removed 2 bases at V and 1 base at J, with 20 bases between. CDR3 sequence (DNA): TGTGCTCTTGGGGAAAGCAGCCTCCCAATCCCCTTCACCGATAAACTCATCTTT. Amino acids: CALGESSLPIPFTDKLIF.

This clone came up a few times. The rearrangement uses TRDV1 and TRDJ1, with D possibly being TRDD3 (6 bases). Germline V CDR1 and CDR2: TSWWSYY, QGS. The V gene lost 1 base and the J gene lost 1 base, with 13 bases spanning the gap. This CDR3 is 16 amino acids long. The CDR3 sequence: CALGEPRGKATDKLIF. The CDR3 nucleotides are TGTGCTCTTGGGGAACCCCGGGGGAAAGCCACCGATAAACTCATCTTT.

A word on this clone: This may come from a read error, since a much larger clone is one base off. The chain is built from TRDV3 and TRDJ2, with TRDD3 identical over 9 bases. Looked up from germline, CDR1 is TVYSNPD and CDR2 is GDNSRS (reference sequence). The junction had 18 bases not matched to a gene; V was cut back by 4 bases and J by 0 bases. This CDR3 has 19 residues. CDR3 sequence: CACTPAGLGDPALTAQLFF. In nucleotides, the CDR3 is TGTGCCTGTACCCCCGCTGGGCTGGGGGATCCTGCTTTGACAGCACAACTCTTCTTT.

By its share, this clone is medium-sized (0.01 to 0.1%). The gene calls are TRDV2 and TRDJ3; TRDD3 agrees at 10 bases. Losses at the gene ends were 1 base for V and 0 bases for J; bases not matched to a gene: 5. The germline gives CDR1 GEAIGNYY, CDR2 EKD. This CDR3 region has 19 residues. CDR3 DNA: TGTGCCTGTGACACGGGGGGATACGCTAGCTCCTGGGACACCCGACAGATGTTTTTC. Encoded protein: CACDTGGYASSWDTRQMFF.

This clone was seen more than once but under ten times. The chain employs TRDV1 and TRDJ1, with D possibly matching TRDD3 (5 bases). The V end was cut by 2 bases, the J end by 8 bases, with 36 bases between. The CDR3 length is 21 residues. Germline V lookup: CDR1 TSWWSYY, CDR2 QGS. The CDR3 spells CALGESWRRGHLAVGAKKLIF. The DNA of the CDR3 is TGTGCTCTTGGGGAATCCTGGAGGCGGGGGCATCTGGCCGTCGGCGCCAAAAAACTCATCTTT.

On this clone itself: This may be a read error: a much more frequent sequence differs by one nucleotide. The same CDR3 can be traced to other DNA sequences in this sample. This rearrangement joins TRDV1 to TRDJ1; D unclear. Trimming cost V 3 bases and J 2 bases, with 13 bases left between them. The CDR3 sequence is 15 residues long. Germline V lookup: CDR1 TSWWSYY, CDR2 QGS. The chain's CDR3 is CALGDLRSQTDKLIF. The CDR3 nucleotides read TGTGCTCTTGGGGATCTGAGAAGCCAGACCGATAAACTCATCTTT.

The chain has TRDV1 and TRDJ1; the match to TRDD3 covers 8 bases. This CDR3 spans 27 amino acids. V lost 2 bases to trimming and J lost 0 bases; unmatched junction nucleotides: 38. The germline CDR1 and CDR2 sequences are TSWWSYY and QGS. Written as DNA, the CDR3 is TGTGCTCTTGGGGAATACGGAGAAACTAATTTGCACCTTAACCTGTTAGATCTTGGGGGATACACCGATAAACTCATCTTT. Translation: CALGEYGETNLHLNLLDLGGYTDKLIF.

V gene TRDV1 combines with J gene TRDJ1; 8 bases align to TRDD2. CDR1 TSWWSYY and CDR2 QGS come from the germline V gene. J was trimmed by 7 bases and V by 0 bases; bases with no gene match: 16. CDR3 size: 18 residues. The CDR3: CALGELGFLRPWGPKLIF. In nucleotides, the CDR3 is TGTGCTCTTGGGGAACTTGGCTTCCTACGACCTTGGGGGCCTAAACTCATCTTT.

This clone came up a few times. The chain links TRDV2 to TRDJ3; 8 bases fit TRDD3. This CDR3 spans 19 amino acids. V trimming: 3 bases; J trimming: 0 bases; junction bases outside the gene matches: 9. CDR1 and CDR2 from the germline V gene are GEAIGNYY and EKD. The CDR3 DNA sequence: TGTGCCTGTGACCGCGTACTGGGGGTGAGCTCCTGGGACACCCGACAGATGTTTTTC. Translation gives CACDRVLGVSSWDTRQMFF.

Points on this clone: Other nucleotide sequences from this sample produce the same CDR3. The rearrangement links TRDV2 to TRDJ3, with TRDD3 matching 12 bases. Germline trimming cut 4 bases from V and 0 bases from J; bases unmatched to any gene: 6. The CDR3 covers 19 residues. Germline V CDR1 and CDR2: GEAIGNYY, EKD. Here the CDR3 reads CACDTGGYLSSWDTRQMFF. The CDR3 DNA follows: TGTGCCTGTGATACTGGGGGATACCTAAGCTCCTGGGACACCCGACAGATGTTTTTC.

V and J are TRDV2 and TRDJ3, with 9 bases identical to TRDD3. The CDR3 has 20 amino acids. CDR1 and CDR2 (germline): GEAIGNYY, EKD. The junction had 10 bases not matched to a gene; V was cut back by 2 bases and J by 0 bases. CDR3 protein: CACDSVLGDPSSWDTRQMFF. CDR3 coding DNA: TGTGCCTGTGACAGTGTACTGGGGGACCCCAGCTCCTGGGACACCCGACAGATGTTTTTC.

The chain uses TRDV2 and TRDJ3; 8 bases fit TRDD3. With V trimmed by 0 bases and J by 4 bases, 1 base remained unmatched. The CDR3 totals 16 residues. Germline loops: CDR1 GEAIGNYY, CDR2 EKD. The CDR3 DNA reads as TGTGCCTGTGACACCTGGGGGATTTGGGACACCCGACAGATGTTTTTC. Translation gives CACDTWGIWDTRQMFF.

This clone is labeled large. The V gene is TRDV2, the J gene TRDJ1; perhaps TRDD3 as D (6 bases). The germline V gene has CDR1 GEAIGNYY and CDR2 EKD. V lost 0 bases and J lost 0, with 7 bases in between. The CDR3 runs to 14 residues. CDR3 DNA: TGTGCCTGTGACACCTGGGGGGACACCGATAAACTCATCTTT. Residues: CACDTWGDTDKLIF.